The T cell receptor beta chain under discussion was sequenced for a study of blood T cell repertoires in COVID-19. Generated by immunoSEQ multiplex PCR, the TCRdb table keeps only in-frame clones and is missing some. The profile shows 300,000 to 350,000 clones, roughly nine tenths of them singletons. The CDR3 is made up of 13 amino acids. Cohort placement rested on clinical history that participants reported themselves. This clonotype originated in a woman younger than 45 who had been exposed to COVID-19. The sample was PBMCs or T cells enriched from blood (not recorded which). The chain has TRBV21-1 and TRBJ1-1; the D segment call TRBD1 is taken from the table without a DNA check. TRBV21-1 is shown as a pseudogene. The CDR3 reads CASSNPGVTEAFF. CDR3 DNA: TGTGCCAGCAGCAACCCAGGGGTCACTGAAGCTTTCTTT.